Following are 16 T cell receptor beta chains from one sample sequenced in a study of control samples from healthy donors and cancer patients. The table came from immunoSEQ multiplex PCR; TCRdb's copy has only in-frame clones and leaves some out. The profile shows over 60,000 clones, approximately 85% of them singletons. The specimen sequenced was blood. The origin of the receptors is a man in his forties in good health.

This clone was found a few times. CDR3 protein: CASSGQTGYTF. CDR3 DNA: TGTGCCAGCAGTGGGCAGACGGGCTACACCTTC. The chain carries TRBV25-1 and TRBJ1-2; no reliable D call. V lost 4 bases and J 8 bases, leaving 8 bases between the germline ends. Germline CDR1 is MGHDK and CDR2 is SYGVNS. This CDR3 spans 11 amino acids.

This clone is a singleton in its sample. The rearrangement links TRBV6-5 to TRBJ2-7, with D uncertain. The CDR3 has 11 residues. V lost 2 bases, J lost 7 bases, and 6 bases lay in between. Germline V gives CDR1 MNHEY, CDR2 SVGAGI. The CDR3 protein is CASSYRLEQYF. CDR3 DNA: TGTGCCAGCAGTTACAGGCTAGAGCAGTACTTC.

The DNA of the CDR3 is TGTGCCAGCAAGGAAGGATCTTTAACCTACGAGCAGTACTTC. Translating it yields CASKEGSLTYEQYF. The J gene is TRBJ2-7, the V gene TRBV6-5; no firm D call. V dropped 7 bases and J dropped 2 bases, with 15 bases sitting between them. Germline V gene lookup returns CDR1 MNHEY and CDR2 SVGAGI. CDR3 length equals 14 residues.

The chain uses TRBV30 and TRBJ1-1; TRBD1 aligns across 7 bases. V lost 4 bases, J lost 5 bases, and 7 bases stayed unmatched. This CDR3 spans 13 amino acids. The germline V gene encodes CDR1 GTSNPN and CDR2 SVGIG (reference sequence). CDR3 sequence: CAWKTGRGTEAFF. As DNA, the CDR3 is TGTGCCTGGAAGACAGGGAGGGGGACTGAAGCTTTCTTT.

The chain carries TRBV5-5 and TRBJ1-2; TRBD1 agrees at 8 bases. This CDR3 comprises 17 residues. With 1 base clipped from V and 5 bases from J, the junction kept 13 bases outside the gene matches. Per the germline V gene, CDR1 is SGHKS and CDR2 is YYEKEE (reference sequence). CDR3 in DNA: TGTGCCAGCAGCTTGCAGATTCGACAGGGGATGTGGTATGGCTACACCTTC. Its translation is CASSLQIRQGMWYGYTF.

The chain links TRBV6-5 to TRBJ2-2; tentatively, D is TRBD2 (6 bases). V lost 0 bases and J lost 4, with 6 bases in between. Germline CDR1 and CDR2: MNHEY and SVGAGI. CDR3 length equals 14 residues. The DNA of the CDR3 is TGTGCCAGCAGTTACTCGGGGGGCACCGGGGAGCTGTTTTTT. Translation gives CASSYSGGTGELFF.

The chain recombines TRBV28 with TRBJ2-7; perhaps TRBD1 as D (5 bases). CDR3 size: 11 residues. The V end lost 6 bases, the J end lost 4 bases, and 7 bases lay between the germline ends. The germline gives CDR1 MDHEN, CDR2 SYDVKM. CDR3 DNA: TGTGCCAGCAGCGGACAATACGAGCAGTACTTC. It yields the protein CASSGQYEQYF.

CDR3 amino acids: CASSLKPGEDYGYTF. CDR3 coding DNA: TGTGCCAGCAGCTTAAAGCCAGGGGAGGACTATGGCTACACCTTC. This chain links TRBV7-3 with TRBJ1-2, with D possibly matching TRBD1 (6 bases). Per the germline V gene, CDR1 is SGHTA and CDR2 is FQGTGA. Trimming took off 1 base at V and 3 bases at J, with 12 bases between the two ends. CDR3 length: 15 residues.

The chain recombines TRBV11-2 with TRBJ1-1; D is uncertain. The CDR3 has 13 amino acids. Trimming cost V 4 bases and J 4 bases, with 10 bases left between them. Looked up from germline, CDR1 is SGHAT and CDR2 is FQNNGV. CDR3 DNA: TGTGCCAGCAGCTCCCGGCAAGCCACTGAAGCTTTCTTT. Protein sequence: CASSSRQATEAFF.

The chain is built from TRBV5-8 and TRBJ1-5; maybe TRBD1 (6 bases). The length of the CDR3 is 16 residues. The ends were cut back, 3 bases at V and 3 bases at J, with 16 bases in the middle. Germline-derived CDR1 and CDR2 are SGHTS and YDEGEE. The CDR3 DNA sequence: TGTGCCAGCAGCTGGGGGACATGGGCTTTCAATCAGCCCCAGCATTTT. Its protein is CASSWGTWAFNQPQHF.

The rearrangement links TRBV4-3 to TRBJ1-1; TRBD1 is a possible D gene (5 bases). The CDR3 consists of 17 residues. The germline V gene encodes CDR1 LGHNA and CDR2 YSLEER. V was shortened by 0 bases and J by 2 bases, with 16 bases between the two germline ends. In DNA, the CDR3 is TGCGCCAGCAGCCAAGAAACCTTCTCAGGGCTCAACACTGAAGCTTTCTTT. It codes for CASSQETFSGLNTEAFF.

The rearrangement uses TRBV5-1 and TRBJ2-3; possibly TRBD2 for D (5 bases). Trimming cost V 8 bases and J 3 bases, with 16 bases left between them. CDR1 SGHRS and CDR2 YFSETQ come from the germline V gene. The CDR3 is 14 amino acids. CDR3 DNA sequence: TGCGCCAGTTACCGTTTCGGAGGAACAGATACGCAGTATTTT. It is translated as CASYRFGGTDTQYF.

V and J are TRBV7-9 and TRBJ2-1; 16 bases are shared with TRBD2. The germline V gene encodes CDR1 SEHNR and CDR2 FQNEAQ (reference sequence). The CDR3 sequence is 16 residues long. CDR3 sequence reads: CVTPLRGLAGGREQFF. The CDR3 DNA reads as TGTGTTACGCCACTTAGGGGACTAGCGGGGGGGCGTGAGCAGTTCTTC.

The chain links TRBV27 to TRBJ2-1; D gene ambiguous. Trimming stripped 7 bases from V and 7 bases from J, with 17 bases between. The CDR3 loop spans 14 amino acids. Germline V gene data show CDR1 as MNHEY and CDR2 as SMNVEV (reference sequence). CDR3 residues: CASTPFPLGNEQFF. DNA for the CDR3: TGTGCCAGCACTCCCTTTCCCTTGGGGAATGAGCAGTTCTTC.

The rearrangement joins TRBV2 to TRBJ1-5; possibly TRBD1 for D (6 bases). V lost 2 bases to trimming and J lost 6 bases, with 17 bases between them. The CDR3 consists of 16 residues. Germline V gene lookup returns CDR1 SNHLY and CDR2 FYNNEI. The CDR3 DNA follows: TGTGCCAGCAGTGAATTCCCGGGGGGCGCTGGTCAGCCCCAGCATTTT. Residues: CASSEFPGGAGQPQHF.

This sequence joins TRBV9 and TRBJ2-7; 7 nucleotides line up with TRBD1. The CDR3 contains 12 residues. Unmatched junction bases numbered 1, after V lost 4 bases and J lost 3 bases. CDR1 and CDR2 (germline): SGDLS, YYNGEE. CDR3 sequence reads: CASSRDSYEQYF. CDR3 bases: TGTGCCAGCAGCCGGGACAGCTACGAGCAGTACTTC.